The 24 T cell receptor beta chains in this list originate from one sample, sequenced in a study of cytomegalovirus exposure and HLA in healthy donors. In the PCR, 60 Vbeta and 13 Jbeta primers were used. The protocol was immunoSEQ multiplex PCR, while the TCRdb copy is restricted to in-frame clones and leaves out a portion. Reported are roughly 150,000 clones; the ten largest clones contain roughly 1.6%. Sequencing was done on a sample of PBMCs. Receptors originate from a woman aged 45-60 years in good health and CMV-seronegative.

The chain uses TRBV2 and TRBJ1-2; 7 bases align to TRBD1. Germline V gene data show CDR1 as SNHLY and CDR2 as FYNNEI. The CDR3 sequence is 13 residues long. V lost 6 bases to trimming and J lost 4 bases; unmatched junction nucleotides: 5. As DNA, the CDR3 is TGTGCCAGCAGGATGGGACAGATCTATGGCTACACCTTC. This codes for CASRMGQIYGYTF.

CDR3 coding DNA: TGTGCCAGCACCCCTACCGGGACTCTCTACGAGCAGTACTTC. As protein: CASTPTGTLYEQYF. J is TRBJ2-7 and V is TRBV11-3, with a tentative D call TRBD2 (6 bases). In germline, CDR1 is SGHNT, CDR2 YENEEA. This CDR3 is 14 amino acids long. V lost 7 bases to trimming and J lost 3 bases, with 16 bases between them.

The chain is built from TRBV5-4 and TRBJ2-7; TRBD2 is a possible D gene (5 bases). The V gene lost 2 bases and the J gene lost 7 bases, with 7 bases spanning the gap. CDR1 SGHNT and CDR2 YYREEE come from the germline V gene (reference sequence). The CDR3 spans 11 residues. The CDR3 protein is CASSFGGEQYF. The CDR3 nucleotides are TGTGCCAGCAGCTTCGGAGGTGAGCAGTACTTC.

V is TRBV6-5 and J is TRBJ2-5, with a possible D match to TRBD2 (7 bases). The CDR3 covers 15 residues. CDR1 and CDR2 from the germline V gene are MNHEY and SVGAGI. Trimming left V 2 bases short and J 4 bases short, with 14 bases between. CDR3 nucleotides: TGTGCCAGCAGTTACGCCTCGGGGGGCCCAGAGACCCAGTACTTC. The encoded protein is CASSYASGGPETQYF.

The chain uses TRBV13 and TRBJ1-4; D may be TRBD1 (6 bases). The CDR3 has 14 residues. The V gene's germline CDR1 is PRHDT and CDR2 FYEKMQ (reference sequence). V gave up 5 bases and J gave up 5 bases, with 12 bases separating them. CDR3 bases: TGTGCCAGCAGCCGAAGGACAGTCAATGAAAAACTGTTTTTT. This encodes CASSRRTVNEKLFF.

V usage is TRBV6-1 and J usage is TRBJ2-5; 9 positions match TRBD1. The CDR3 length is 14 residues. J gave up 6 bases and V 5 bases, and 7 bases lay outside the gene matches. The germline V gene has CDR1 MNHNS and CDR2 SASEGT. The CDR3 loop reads CASSSGQGGKTQYF. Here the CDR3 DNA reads TGTGCCAGCAGTTCGGGACAGGGAGGGAAGACCCAGTACTTC.

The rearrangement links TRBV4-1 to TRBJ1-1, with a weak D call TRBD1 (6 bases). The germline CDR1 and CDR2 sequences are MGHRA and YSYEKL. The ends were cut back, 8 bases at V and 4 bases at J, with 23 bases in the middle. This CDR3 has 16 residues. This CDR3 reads CASAPKGGSRSTEAFF. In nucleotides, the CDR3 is TGCGCCAGCGCTCCCAAAGGGGGTAGCAGGTCCACTGAAGCTTTCTTT.

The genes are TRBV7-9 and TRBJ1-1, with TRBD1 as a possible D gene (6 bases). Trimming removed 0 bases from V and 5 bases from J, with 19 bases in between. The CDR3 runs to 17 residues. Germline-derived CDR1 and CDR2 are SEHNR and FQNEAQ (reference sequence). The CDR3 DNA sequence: TGTGCCAGCAGCTTAGCAAGGGGGTCTAGAAGGGGGACTGAAGCTTTCTTT. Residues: CASSLARGSRRGTEAFF.

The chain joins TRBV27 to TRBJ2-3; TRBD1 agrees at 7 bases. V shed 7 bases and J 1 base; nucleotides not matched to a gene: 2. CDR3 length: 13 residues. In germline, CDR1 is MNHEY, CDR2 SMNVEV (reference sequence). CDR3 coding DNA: TGTGCCAGCAACGACAGGGGCACAGATACGCAGTATTTT. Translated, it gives CASNDRGTDTQYF.

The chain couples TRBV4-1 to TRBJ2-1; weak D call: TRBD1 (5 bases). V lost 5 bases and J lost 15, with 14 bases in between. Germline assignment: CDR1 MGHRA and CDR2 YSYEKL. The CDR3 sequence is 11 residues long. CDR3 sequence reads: CASSFQGVRFF. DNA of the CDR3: TGCGCCAGCAGCTTTCAGGGCGTCCGGTTCTTC.

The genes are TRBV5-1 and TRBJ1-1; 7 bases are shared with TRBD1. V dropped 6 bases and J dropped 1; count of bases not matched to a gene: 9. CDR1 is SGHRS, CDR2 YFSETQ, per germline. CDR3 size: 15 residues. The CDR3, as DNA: TGCGCCAGCACCGGTACAGGGGCCCCGAACACTGAAGCTTTCTTT. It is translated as CASTGTGAPNTEAFF.

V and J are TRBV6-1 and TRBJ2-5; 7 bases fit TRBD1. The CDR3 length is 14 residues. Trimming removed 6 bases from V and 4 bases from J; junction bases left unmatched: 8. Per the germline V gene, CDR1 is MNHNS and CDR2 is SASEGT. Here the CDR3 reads CASSPRQGPETQYF. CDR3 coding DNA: TGTGCCAGCAGCCCACGACAGGGCCCAGAGACCCAGTACTTC.

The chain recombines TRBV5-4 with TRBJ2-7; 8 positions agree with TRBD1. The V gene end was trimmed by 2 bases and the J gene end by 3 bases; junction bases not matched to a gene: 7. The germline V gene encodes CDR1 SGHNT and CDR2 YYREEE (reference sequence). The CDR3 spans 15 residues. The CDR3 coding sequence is TGTGCCAGCAGCTTTGACGACAGGGGCCTCTACGAGCAGTACTTC. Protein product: CASSFDDRGLYEQYF.

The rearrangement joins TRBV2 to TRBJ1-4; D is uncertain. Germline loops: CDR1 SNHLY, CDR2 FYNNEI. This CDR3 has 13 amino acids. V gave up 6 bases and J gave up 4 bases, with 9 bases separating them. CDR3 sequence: CASRDGGNEKLFF. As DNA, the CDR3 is TGTGCCAGCAGAGACGGAGGTAATGAAAAACTGTTTTTT.

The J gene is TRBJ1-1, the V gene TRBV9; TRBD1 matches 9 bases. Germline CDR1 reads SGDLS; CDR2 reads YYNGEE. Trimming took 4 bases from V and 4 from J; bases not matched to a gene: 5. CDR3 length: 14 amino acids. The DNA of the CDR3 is TGTGCCAGCAGCCTCTGGGACAGGGCCACTGAAGCTTTCTTT. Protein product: CASSLWDRATEAFF. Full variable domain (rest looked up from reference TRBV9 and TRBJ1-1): DSGVTQTPKHLITATGQRVTLRCSPRSGDLSVYWYQQSLDQGLQFLIQYYNGEERAKGNILERFSAQQFPDLHSELNLSSLELGDSALYFCASSLWDRATEAFFGQGTRLTVV.

CDR3 nucleotide sequence: TGTGCTAGCACAGGGTACAATGAGCAGTTCTTC. This translates into CASTGYNEQFF. The chain recombines TRBV12-5 with TRBJ2-1; tentative D call: TRBD1 (6 bases). With 9 bases removed from V and 4 bases from J, the gap between germline ends came to 7 bases. The germline gives CDR1 LGHNT, CDR2 FRNRAP. CDR3 length equals 11 residues.

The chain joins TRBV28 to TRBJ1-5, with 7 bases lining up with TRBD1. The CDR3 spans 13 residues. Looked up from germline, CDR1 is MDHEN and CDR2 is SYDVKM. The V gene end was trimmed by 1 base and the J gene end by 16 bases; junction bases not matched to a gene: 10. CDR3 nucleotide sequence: TGTGCCAGCAGTTTATACGACAGGGTGAGGCAACATTTT. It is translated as CASSLYDRVRQHF.

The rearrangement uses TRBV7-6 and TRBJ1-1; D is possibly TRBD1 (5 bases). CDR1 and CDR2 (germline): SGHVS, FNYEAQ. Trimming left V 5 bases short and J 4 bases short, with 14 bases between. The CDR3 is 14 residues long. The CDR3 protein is CASSPNQGTTEAFF. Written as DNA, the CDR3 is TGTGCCAGCAGCCCTAACCAGGGTACCACTGAAGCTTTCTTT.

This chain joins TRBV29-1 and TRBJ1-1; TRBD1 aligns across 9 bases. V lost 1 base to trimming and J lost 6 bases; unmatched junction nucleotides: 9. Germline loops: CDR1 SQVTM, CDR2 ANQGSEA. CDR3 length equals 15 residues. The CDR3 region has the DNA TGCAGCGTTGAAGGTACCGGGACAGGGCTCGCTGAAGCTTTCTTT. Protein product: CSVEGTGTGLAEAFF.

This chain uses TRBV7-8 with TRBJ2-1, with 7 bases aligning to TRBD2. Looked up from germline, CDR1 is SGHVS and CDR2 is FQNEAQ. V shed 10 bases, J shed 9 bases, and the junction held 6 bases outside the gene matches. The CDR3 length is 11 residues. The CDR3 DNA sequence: TGTGCCATCAGACCGGGGGGTGAGCAGTTCTTC. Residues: CAIRPGGEQFF. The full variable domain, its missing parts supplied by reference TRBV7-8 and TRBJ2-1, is GAGVSQSPRYKVAKRGQDVALRCDPISGHVSLFWYQQALGQGPEFLTYFQNEAQLDKSGLPSDRFFAERPEGSVSTLKIQRTQQEDSAVYLCAIRPGGEQFFGPGTRLTVL.

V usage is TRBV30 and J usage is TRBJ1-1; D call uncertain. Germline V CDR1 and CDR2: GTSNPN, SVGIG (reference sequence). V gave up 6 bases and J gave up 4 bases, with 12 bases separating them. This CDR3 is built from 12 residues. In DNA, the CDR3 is TGTGCCTGCCCCAGAGGAGTCACTGAAGCTTTCTTT. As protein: CACPRGVTEAFF.

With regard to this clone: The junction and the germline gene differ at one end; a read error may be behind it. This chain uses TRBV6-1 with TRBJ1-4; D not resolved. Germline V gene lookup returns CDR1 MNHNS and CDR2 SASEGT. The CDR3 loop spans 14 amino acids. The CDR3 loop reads CASSGPRTNEELFF. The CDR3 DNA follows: TGTGCCAGCAGTGGCCCGCGAACTAATGAAGAACTGTTTTTT.

The CDR3 region has the DNA TGCGCCAGCAGCTCACAGGGGTATGGCGCTTTCTTT. As protein: CASSSQGYGAFF. This sequence joins TRBV5-1 and TRBJ1-1; 7 nucleotides line up with TRBD1. V lost 3 bases to trimming and J lost 11 bases; unmatched junction nucleotides: 7. Germline lookup yields CDR1 SGHRS and CDR2 YFSETQ. The CDR3 extends over 12 amino acids. The variable domain in full, with the rest retrieved from reference TRBV5-1 and TRBJ1-1, is KAGVTQTPRYLIKTRGQQVTLSCSPISGHRSVSWYQQTPGQGLQFLFEYFSETQRNKGNFPGRFSGRQFSNSRSEMNVSTLELGDSALYLCASSSQGYGAFFGQGTRLTVV.

CDR3 region: CASSQEARSTDTQYF. The DNA for the CDR3 is TGCGCCAGCAGCCAAGAAGCGAGGAGCACAGATACGCAGTATTTT. The chain is built from TRBV4-1 and TRBJ2-3, with D unresolved. V was cut by 0 bases and J by 0 bases, with 7 bases left in between. The CDR3 is 15 amino acids. The V gene's germline CDR1 is MGHRA and CDR2 YSYEKL.